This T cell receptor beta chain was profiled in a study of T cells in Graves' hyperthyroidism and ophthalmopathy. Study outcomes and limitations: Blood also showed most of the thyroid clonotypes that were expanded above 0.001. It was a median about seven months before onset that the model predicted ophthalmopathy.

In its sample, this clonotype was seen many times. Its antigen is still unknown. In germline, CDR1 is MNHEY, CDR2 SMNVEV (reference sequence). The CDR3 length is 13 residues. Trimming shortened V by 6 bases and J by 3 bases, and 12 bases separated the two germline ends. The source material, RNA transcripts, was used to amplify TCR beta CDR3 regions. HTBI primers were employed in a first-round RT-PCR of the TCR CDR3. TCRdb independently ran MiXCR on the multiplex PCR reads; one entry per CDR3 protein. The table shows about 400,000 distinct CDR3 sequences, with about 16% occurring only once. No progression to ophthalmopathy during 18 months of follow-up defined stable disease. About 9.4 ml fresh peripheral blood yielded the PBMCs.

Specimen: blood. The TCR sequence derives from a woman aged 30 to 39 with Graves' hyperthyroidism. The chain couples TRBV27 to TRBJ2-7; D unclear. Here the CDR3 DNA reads TGTGCCAGCAGCTCGGCCCCTCACTACGAGCAGTACTTC. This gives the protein CASSSAPHYEQYF.